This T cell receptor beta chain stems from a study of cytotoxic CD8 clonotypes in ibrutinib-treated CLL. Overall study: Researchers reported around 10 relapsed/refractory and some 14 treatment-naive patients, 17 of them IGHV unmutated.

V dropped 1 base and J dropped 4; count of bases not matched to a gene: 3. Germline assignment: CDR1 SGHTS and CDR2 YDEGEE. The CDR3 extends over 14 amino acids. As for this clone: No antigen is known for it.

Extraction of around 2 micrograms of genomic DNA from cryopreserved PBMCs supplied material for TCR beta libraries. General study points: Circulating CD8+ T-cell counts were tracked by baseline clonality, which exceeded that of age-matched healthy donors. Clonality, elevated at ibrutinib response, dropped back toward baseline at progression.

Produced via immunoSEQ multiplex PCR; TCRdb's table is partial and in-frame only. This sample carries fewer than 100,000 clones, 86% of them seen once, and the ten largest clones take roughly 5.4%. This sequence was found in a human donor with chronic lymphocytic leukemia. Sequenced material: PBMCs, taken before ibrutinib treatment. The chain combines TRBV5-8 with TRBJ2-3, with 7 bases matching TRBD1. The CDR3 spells CASSLTGAPDTQYF. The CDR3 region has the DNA TGTGCCAGCAGCTTGACAGGGGCCCCAGATACGCAGTATTTT.